This record concerns one T cell receptor (beta chain) sequence. Its specificity is not known. The data stem from a study of T cell repertoires in ileal Crohn's disease. Study-level results: All patients with clonality above 26.8% had endoscopic recurrence. Compared with non-smokers, active smokers at surgery showed more clonal expansions. High-frequency clones were more common in sorted CD8 than CD4 cells.

The V and J ends lost 3 bases and 5 bases, in that order; junction bases with no gene match: 4. CDR3 length equals 15 residues. In germline, CDR1 is MNHNS, CDR2 SASEGT. The protocol was immunoSEQ multiplex PCR, while the TCRdb copy is restricted to in-frame clones and leaves out a portion. The data show roughly 15,000 clones, with just over 70% seen just once and around 5% held by the top ten. The TCR was taken from an adult with Crohn's disease. Material: ileal tissue. This chain uses TRBV6-1 with TRBJ1-4; TRBD1 matches at 9 bases. The CDR3 DNA follows: TGTGCCAGCAGTGAGACCGGGACAGGGAATGAAAAACTGTTTTTT. It codes for CASSETGTGNEKLFF.